A selection of T cell receptor beta chains follows, all from one sample in a study of regulatory T cells in long-lasting Graves disease. TCRdb processed the multiplex PCR reads anew with MiXCR; each CDR3 protein has one entry. The sample yields a few hundred thousand distinct CDR3 sequences, over 15% seen once. These records were also assigned to another study, of T cells in Graves' hyperthyroidism and ophthalmopathy.

Here the sequenced sample was peripheral blood mononuclear cells (PBMCs), taken at new diagnosis, from a patient treated with antithyroid drugs. These receptors all stem from a man aged 35 to 55 with Graves disease. CDR3s include the opening cysteine and the closing phenylalanine or tryptophan. The order of the fields is clone size, V gene, CDR3 length, D gene, J gene, CDR3 DNA, CDR3 protein. A D gene is named only where the DNA matches it firmly. Size is stated for part of the rows, as once, few or many counts, or as a class when the clone is expanded.

many	TRBV6-1	15	-	TRBJ2-7	TGTGCCAGCAGTGCAGTAACAGGGTTCGGATACGAGCAGTACTTC	CASSAVTGFGYEQYF
few	TRBV12-3/TRBV12-4	14	TRBD2	TRBJ2-1	TGTGCCAGCAGTTTGGGGGGGAGTATCAATGAGCAGTTCTTC	CASSLGGSINEQFF
many	TRBV10-3	14	-	TRBJ2-7	TGTGCCATCAGTGAGTCTAGAGACTCCTACGAGCAGTACTTC	CAISESRDSYEQYF
many	TRBV14	15	TRBD1	TRBJ2-1	TGTGCCAGCAGCAGAGGACAGGGGGCGCTTAGAGAGCAGTTCTTC	CASSRGQGALREQFF
many	TRBV6-1	13	-	TRBJ2-7	TGTGCTAGCCTTCGCCTTGGCTCCTACGAGCAGTACTTC	CASLRLGSYEQYF
many	TRBV11-2	12	-	TRBJ2-1	TGTGCCAGCAGCCCTCGGGACACCCTCAGAGTCTTC	CASSPRDTLRVF
-	TRBV30	14	TRBD1	TRBJ1-2	TGTGCCTGGAGTGACCCGACAGGGGCGTGGGGCTACACCTTC	CAWSDPTGAWGYTF
-	TRBV5-1	15	-	TRBJ2-3	TGCGCCAGCAGCTTGGCCCTGGGGGACACAGATACGCAGTATTTT	CASSLALGDTDTQYF
many	TRBV10-3	18	TRBD2	TRBJ2-5	TGTGCCATCAGTGAGCTTGGGACTAGCGGGGGGCGGCCAGAGACCCAGTACTTC	CAISELGTSGGRPETQYF
many	TRBV7-3	13	TRBD1	TRBJ1-2	TGTGCCAACAGCCTAGGGACAGGGTATGGCTACACCTTC	CANSLGTGYGYTF
many	TRBV28	13	TRBD2	TRBJ2-7	TGTGCCAGTACTAGCGGGGGGGCCTACGAGCAGTACTTC	CASTSGGAYEQYF
few	TRBV19	15	-	TRBJ2-2	TGTGCCAGTAGTATAGGAGGGGGATGGACCGGGGAGCTGTTTTTT	CASSIGGGWTGELFF
-	TRBV5-1	14	-	TRBJ1-2	TGCGCCAGCAGCCACGGGGGTGCTAACTATGGCTACACCTTC	CASSHGGANYGYTF
many	TRBV5-1	16	TRBD2	TRBJ2-2	TGTGCCAGCAGCTTAGCTCTAGCGGGGAACACCGGGGAGCTGTTTTTT	CASSLALAGNTGELFF
-	TRBV7-9	13	-	TRBJ2-4	TGTGCCAGCACCACAGACAGCAAAAACATTCAGTACTTC	CASTTDSKNIQYF
few	TRBV7-9	14	-	TRBJ2-3	TGTGCCAGCAGCAAAAACCTTAGTTCAGATACGCAGTATTTT	CASSKNLSSDTQYF
many	TRBV6-1	15	TRBD2	TRBJ2-2	TGTGCCAGCATTAGAACTAGCGGGGGGGCCGGGGAGCTGTTTTTT	CASIRTSGGAGELFF
-	TRBV4-1	18	TRBD1	TRBJ1-6	TGCGCCAGCACGCCAGAAGGAGGGGGCCGACCCCGGAATTCACCCCTCCACTTT	CASTPEGGGRPRNSPLHF
many	TRBV28	14	-	TRBJ1-4	TGTGCCAGCAGTTTACCGGGACAACTCGAAAAACTGTTTTTT	CASSLPGQLEKLFF
few	TRBV5-4	13	-	TRBJ1-6	TGTGCCAGCAGCGGGCAAAGGGGGGACGCCCTCCACTTT	CASSGQRGDALHF
few	TRBV6-1	14	-	TRBJ2-2	TGTGCCAGCAGTGAAGCGCTAACCGCCGGGGAGCTGTTTTTT	CASSEALTAGELFF
-	TRBV9	15	TRBD2	TRBJ2-1	TGTGCCAGCAGTTGGGAGGCTAGCGGGGACAATGAGCAGTTCTTC	CASSWEASGDNEQFF
many	TRBV4-1	18	-	TRBJ2-4	TGCGCCAGCAGCCTACCCGGCGGACGTTCGAAAGCCAAAAACATTCAGTACTTC	CASSLPGGRSKAKNIQYF
-	TRBV25-1	12	-	TRBJ1-1	TGTGCCAGCAGTGGGCGGGGGACTGAAGCTTTCTTT	CASSGRGTEAFF
many	TRBV11-2	14	TRBD1	TRBJ2-1	TGTGCCAGCAGCCCGAACAGGGGGGACAATGAGCAGTTCTTC	CASSPNRGDNEQFF
few	TRBV27	16	TRBD2	TRBJ2-3	TGTGCCAGCAGTTTACTAGCGGGGGGGCTCCCAGATACGCAGTATTTT	CASSLLAGGLPDTQYF
few	TRBV2	14	-	TRBJ1-6	TGTGCCAGTGCCCTCGAGGGGAGATATTCACCCCTCCACTTT	CASALEGRYSPLHF
few	TRBV11-2	13	TRBD2	TRBJ2-5	TGTGCCAGCAGCTGGGGACTAGTAGAGACCCAGTACTTC	CASSWGLVETQYF
few	TRBV20-1	12	-	TRBJ1-5	TGCAGTGCTAGTTCTCCGGCTCAGCCCCAGCATTTT	CSASSPAQPQHF